The 3 T cell receptor beta chains in this list originate from one sample, sequenced in a study of blood T cell repertoires in COVID-19. Using immunoSEQ multiplex PCR, the repertoire was profiled, and TCRdb retains in-frame clones only, with some absent. The sample records approximately 400,000 clones, approximately 90% being singletons. Sequencing input: peripheral blood. The receptor set was obtained from a woman in her forties or fifties with COVID-19, enrolled during active disease.

The gene calls are TRBV7-9 and TRBJ1-1, with a possible D match to TRBD1 (5 bases). Trimming shortened V by 3 bases and J by 7 bases, and 12 bases separated the two germline ends. The germline V gene has CDR1 SEHNR and CDR2 FQNEAQ (reference sequence). The CDR3 spans 13 residues. The CDR3 DNA follows: TGTGCCAGCAGCTTGGTTAGGGGAGGTGAAGCTTTCTTT. This translates into CASSLVRGGEAFF.

This clone was recorded only once. The chain recombines TRBV19 with TRBJ2-3; 8 positions agree with TRBD2. Germline CDR1 reads LNHDA; CDR2 reads SQIVND (reference sequence). The CDR3 is 15 residues long. Trimming took 6 bases from V and 8 from J; bases not matched to a gene: 13. The DNA of the CDR3 is TGTGCCAGTAGGTCAACCGGGACTAGACACGGTACGCAGTATTTT. Protein product: CASRSTGTRHGTQYF.

This chain connects TRBV5-1 to TRBJ1-2, with 7 bases fitting TRBD1. CDR3 length equals 15 residues. Germline V gives CDR1 SGHRS, CDR2 YFSETQ. J lost 2 bases, V lost 0 bases, and 4 bases had no gene match. In DNA, the CDR3 is TGCGCCAGCAGCTTGGGGGACAGCTTGAACTATGGCTACACCTTC. Amino acid sequence: CASSLGDSLNYGYTF.